This TCR beta chain is from a study of blood T cells in healthy people across ages. Then a second PCR, running about 6 to 12 cycles, was carried out with a sample-barcoded 5' primer and a J-beta primer mix. With 12 random nucleotides, a template-switch adaptor tagged each individual cDNA molecule. Individual samples furnished no less than 3 million CDR3-containing paired-end reads apiece. TCRdb re-derived calls from the 5' RACE reads in MiXCR, one entry per CDR3 protein. This sample carries over 950,000 distinct CDR3 sequences, approximately 50% of them seen once, and the ten largest clones take about 20%. This CDR3 has 15 amino acids. CDR1 SGHTA and CDR2 FQGNSA come from the germline V gene. Between the trimmed V and J ends, which lost 6 bases and 4 bases, there was a span of 16 bases.

V usage is TRBV7-2 and J usage is TRBJ2-1; D unresolved. The TCR originated in a woman between 55 and 75 years old in good health. The material sequenced was blood. Here the CDR3 reads CASRLGPGGYNEQFF. CDR3 DNA sequence: TGTGCCAGCAGACTCGGACCGGGCGGTTACAATGAGCAGTTCTTC.